This is a list of T cell receptor beta chains from one sample in a study of CD4 and CD8 cells across lung adenocarcinoma regions. TCRdb re-derived calls from the PCR reads in MiXCR, one entry per CDR3 protein. The top ten hold about 35% of the sample, which has about 11,000 distinct CDR3 sequences, approximately 49% seen once. Material: CD8+ T cells from the center of a lung tumor. The receptors originated from a female donor with lung adenocarcinoma. The CD4 and CD8 labels of this study may be unreliable. CDR3s include the opening cysteine and the closing phenylalanine or tryptophan. A D gene is named only where the DNA matches it firmly. Clone size, where shown, is once, few, many, or a class for clones that have expanded.

D	V	size	J	CDR3	DNA
.	TRBV6-1	.	TRBJ1-2	CASSPQGSKGYTF	TGTGCCAGCAGTCCTCAGGGGAGTAAGGGCTACACCTTC
.	TRBV27	.	TRBJ2-1	CASSLDTVPYNEQFF	TGTGCCAGCAGTTTAGACACTGTCCCCTACAATGAGCAGTTCTTC
.	TRBV6-1	.	TRBJ2-7	CASKLGHLTYEQYF	TGTGCCAGCAAACTAGGACATCTCACCTACGAGCAGTACTTC
TRBD2	TRBV7-2	.	TRBJ2-5	CASSQYGGVETQYF	TGTGCCAGCAGCCAGTATGGGGGGGTGGAGACCCAGTACTTC
TRBD1	TRBV27	.	TRBJ2-3	CASSTQFAIPGQLTDTQYF	TGTGCCAGCAGTACCCAATTCGCGATACCGGGACAGCTCACAGATACGCAGTATTTT
.	TRBV10-2	medium-sized	TRBJ2-5	CASSESGGPASPQYF	TGCGCCAGCAGTGAGTCCGGGGGCCCTGCCAGCCCCCAGTACTTC
TRBD2	TRBV6-1	many	TRBJ2-5	CASSERPSGGGETQYF	TGTGCCAGCAGTGAAAGGCCTAGCGGGGGGGGGGAGACCCAGTACTTC
.	TRBV27	.	TRBJ1-1	CASSEFSDINTEAFF	TGTGCCAGCAGTGAATTCTCGGACATAAACACTGAAGCTTTCTTT
.	TRBV6-1	.	TRBJ2-1	CASRFYAVSGDEQFF	TGTGCCAGCAGATTCTACGCGGTGAGCGGCGATGAGCAGTTCTTC
TRBD2	TRBV11-2	medium-sized	TRBJ2-7	CASSLLAGGAQDYEQYF	TGTGCCAGCAGCTTACTAGCGGGGGGAGCCCAGGACTACGAGCAGTACTTC
.	TRBV10-1	.	TRBJ2-1	CASSASRYNEQFF	TGCGCCAGCAGTGCGTCCAGATACAATGAGCAGTTCTTC
TRBD1	TRBV24-1	.	TRBJ2-1	CATSDPPGQGAGEQFF	TGTGCCACCAGTGATCCTCCAGGACAGGGGGCAGGTGAGCAGTTCTTC
TRBD2	TRBV12-3/TRBV12-4	.	TRBJ2-7	CASSLALAGRGEQYF	TGTGCCAGCAGTTTAGCTCTAGCGGGAAGGGGAGAGCAGTACTTC
.	TRBV10-2	.	TRBJ2-3	CASFEKNTQYF	TGCGCTTCTTTTGAGAAGAACACGCAGTATTTC
.	TRBV10-3	.	TRBJ2-5	CAGQGGASEETQYF	TGTGCGGGCCAAGGGGGGGCATCCGAAGAGACGCAGTACTTT
TRBD2	TRBV6-1	few	TRBJ2-7	CASTRTSGYEQYF	TGTGCCAGCACTAGGACTAGCGGCTACGAGCAGTACTTC
.	TRBV7-2	.	TRBJ2-7	CASSLAGGANEQYF	TGTGCCAGCAGCTTAGCGGGGGGCGCAAACGAGCAGTACTTC
.	TRBV7-2	.	TRBJ2-7	CASSLRPSSYEQYF	TGTGCCAGCAGCTTGCGCCCGAGCTCCTACGAGCAGTACTTC
TRBD2	TRBV10-1	once	TRBJ2-1	CASSESEGSGTEQFF	TGCGCCAGCAGTGAGTCGGAGGGTAGCGGGACCGAGCAGTTCTTC
.	TRBV6-1	medium-sized	TRBJ1-1	CASSDVGRNTEAFF	TGTGCCAGCAGTGATGTAGGGAGGAACACTGAAGCTTTCTTT
.	TRBV27	.	TRBJ2-1	CASSLRGYNEQFF	TGTGCCAGCAGTTTAAGGGGGTACAATGAGCAGTTCTTC
.	TRBV25-1	.	TRBJ2-3	CASSERGSSSTDTQYF	TGTGCCAGCAGTGAACGGGGTTCTTCTAGCACAGATACGCAGTATTTT
.	TRBV4-1	once	TRBJ2-7	CASSLHPRYEQYF	TGCGCCAGCAGCCTCCATCCCCGGTACGAGCAGTACTTC
.	TRBV6-1	many	TRBJ2-6	CASTLGGSGANVLTF	TGTGCCAGCACCCTCGGCGGTTCTGGGGCCAACGTCCTGACTTTC
TRBD1	TRBV27	many	TRBJ1-6	CASSPIDRVHNSPLHF	TGTGCCAGCAGTCCGATAGACAGGGTCCATAATTCACCCCTCCACTTT
.	TRBV6-1	.	TRBJ2-1	CASSPWAGSSYNEQFF	TGTGCCAGCAGCCCCTGGGCGGGGTCTTCCTACAATGAGCAGTTCTTC
.	TRBV6-1	.	TRBJ1-1	CASSVRGLLNTEAFF	TGTGCCAGCAGCGTCCGGGGGCTCTTGAACACTGAAGCTTTCTTT
.	TRBV6-5	few	TRBJ1-1	CASSSFESGTKFEAFF	TGTGCCAGCAGTTCCTTCGAATCCGGGACCAAATTTGAAGCTTTCTTT
.	TRBV6-5	.	TRBJ2-3	CASSYAGDTQYF	TGTGCCAGCAGTTACGCGGGAGATACGCAGTATTTT
.	TRBV6-5	.	TRBJ1-6	CASSLGGSNSPLHF	TGTGCCAGCAGTTTAGGGGGGAGTAATTCACCCCTCCACTTT
.	TRBV7-3	many	TRBJ2-3	CASSLGRDGTDTQYF	TGTGCCAGCAGCTTAGGCAGGGACGGCACAGATACGCAGTATTTT
TRBD2	TRBV6-1	.	TRBJ2-3	CASSESWRGGNDEQYF	TGTGCCAGCAGTGAATCTTGGCGGGGGGGCAACGATGAGCAGTATTTT
.	TRBV11-2	.	TRBJ2-5	CAGSAGRDQETQYF	TGTGCGGGCAGCGCGGGAAGGGACCAAGAGACCCAGTATTTC
TRBD1	TRBV6-1	.	TRBJ1-2	CASSPNRDRNYGYTF	TGTGCCAGCAGCCCAAACCGGGACAGAAACTATGGCTACACCTTC
TRBD1	TRBV6-1	.	TRBJ2-3	CASSGDRGETQYF	TGTGCCAGCAGTGGGGACAGGGGAGAGACCCAGTATTTT
.	TRBV6-1	.	TRBJ1-2	CASRVGGGAYGYTF	TGTGCCAGCAGGGTGGGAGGGGGGGCCTATGGCTACACCTTC
.	TRBV12-3/TRBV12-4	.	TRBJ1-1	CASSFVAFF	TGTGCCAGCAGTTTTGTAGCTTTCTTT
TRBD2	TRBV6-1	.	TRBJ2-1	CASRFSGSSYNEQFF	TGTGCCAGCAGGTTTAGCGGGAGCTCCTACAATGAGCAGTTCTTC
TRBD1	TRBV6-1	medium-sized	TRBJ1-2	CASRQTGGGHGYTF	TGTGCCAGCAGACAGACAGGGGGCGGTCATGGCTACACCTTC
TRBD1	TRBV6-5	.	TRBJ2-3	CASSYTGTGAPTDTQYF	TGTGCCAGCAGTTATACCGGGACAGGAGCCCCCACAGATACGCAGTATTTT
.	TRBV6-1	once	TRBJ2-1	CASRPFRGSYNEQFF	TGTGCCAGCAGACCCTTTCGGGGCTCCTACAATGAGCAGTTCTTC
.	TRBV4-1	.	TRBJ2-3	CASSQMDYLSTDTQYF	TGCGCCAGCAGCCAGATGGACTACCTAAGCACAGATACGCAGTATTTC
.	TRBV30	.	TRBJ2-3	CAWRWTGTDTQYF	TGTGCCTGGAGGTGGACAGGCACAGATACGCAGTATTTT
.	TRBV6-5	medium-sized	TRBJ2-2	CASSYSSRELFF	TGTGCCAGCAGTTACTCGAGCCGGGAGCTGTTTTTT
TRBD1	TRBV10-2	.	TRBJ2-6	CASSPAQGAGANVLTF	TGCGCCAGCAGCCCCGCGCAGGGGGCTGGGGCCAACGTCCTGACTTTC
.	TRBV6-4	few	TRBJ1-1	CASSDPRGEAFF	TGTGCCAGCAGTGACCCCCGTGGTGAAGCTTTCTTT
TRBD2	TRBV6-5	once	TRBJ2-2	CASSYSTSGSTGELFF	TGTGCCAGCAGTTACAGTACTAGCGGGAGCACCGGGGAGCTGTTTTTT
.	TRBV10-3	many	TRBJ2-5	CAISDHPLGSQETQYF	TGTGCCATCAGTGACCATCCTTTGGGCAGTCAAGAGACCCAGTACTTC